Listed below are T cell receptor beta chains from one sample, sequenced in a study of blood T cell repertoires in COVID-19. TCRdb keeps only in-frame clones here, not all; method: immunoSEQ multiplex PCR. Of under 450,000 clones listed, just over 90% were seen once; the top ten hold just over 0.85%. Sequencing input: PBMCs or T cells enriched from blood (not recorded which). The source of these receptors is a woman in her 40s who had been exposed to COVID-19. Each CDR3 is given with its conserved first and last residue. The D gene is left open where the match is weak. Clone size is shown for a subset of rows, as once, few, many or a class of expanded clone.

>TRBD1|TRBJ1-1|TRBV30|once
CAWSAVQTGFF
TGTGCCTGGAGCGCCGTACAGACAGGGTTCTTT
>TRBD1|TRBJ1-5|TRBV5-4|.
CASSLQGANQPQHF
TGTGCCAGCAGCCTACAGGGGGCGAATCAGCCCCAGCATTTT
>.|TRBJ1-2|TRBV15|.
CATSSLGGYGYTF
TGTGCCACCAGCAGTTTAGGGGGTTATGGCTACACCTTC
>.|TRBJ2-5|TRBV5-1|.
CASSLAQRVETQYF
TGCGCCAGCAGCTTGGCCCAGCGGGTGGAGACCCAGTACTTC
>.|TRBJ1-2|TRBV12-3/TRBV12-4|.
CASSTAGLYGYTF
TGTGCCAGCAGTACCGCGGGCCTCTATGGCTACACCTTC
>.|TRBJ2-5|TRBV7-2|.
CASSPDRSQETQYF
TGTGCCAGCAGCCCCGACAGATCGCAAGAGACCCAGTACTTC
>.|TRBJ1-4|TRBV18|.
CASSSNLGSTNEKLFF
TGTGCCAGCTCATCTAATCTCGGGTCAACTAATGAAAAACTGTTTTTT
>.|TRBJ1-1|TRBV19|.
CASSPTGPDPEAFF
TGTGCCAGTAGTCCAACAGGGCCGGACCCTGAAGCTTTCTTT
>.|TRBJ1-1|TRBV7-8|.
CASSLLEGRGFF
TGTGCCAGCAGCTTATTGGAGGGAAGGGGTTTCTTT
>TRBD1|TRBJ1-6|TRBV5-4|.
CASSLTPGGAVSPLHF
TGTGCCAGCAGCCTAACCCCAGGGGGCGCAGTATCACCCCTCCACTTT
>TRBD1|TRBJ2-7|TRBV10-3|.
CAISKDREASYEQYF
TGTGCCATCAGCAAGGACAGGGAAGCGTCCTACGAGCAGTACTTC
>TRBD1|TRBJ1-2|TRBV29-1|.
CSVVGSRTGRYGYTF
TGCAGCGTCGTGGGGTCTCGGACAGGGCGCTATGGCTACACCTTC
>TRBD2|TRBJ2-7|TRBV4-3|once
CASSQGTWEGYEQYF
TGCGCCAGCAGCCAGGGTACGTGGGAGGGCTACGAGCAGTACTTC
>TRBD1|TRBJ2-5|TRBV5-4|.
CASSLWDSLQETQYF
TGTGCCAGCAGCTTGTGGGACAGCCTACAAGAGACCCAGTACTTC